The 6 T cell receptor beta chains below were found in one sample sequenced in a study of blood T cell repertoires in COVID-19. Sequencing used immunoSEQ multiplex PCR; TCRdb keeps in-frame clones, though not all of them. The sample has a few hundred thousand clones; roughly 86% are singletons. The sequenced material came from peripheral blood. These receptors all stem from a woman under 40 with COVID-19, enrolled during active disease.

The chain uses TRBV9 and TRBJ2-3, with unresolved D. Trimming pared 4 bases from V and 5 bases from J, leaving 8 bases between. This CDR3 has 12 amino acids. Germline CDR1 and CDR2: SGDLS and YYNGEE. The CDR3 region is CASSTLKDTQYF. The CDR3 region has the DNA TGTGCCAGCAGCACCCTAAAAGATACGCAGTATTTT.

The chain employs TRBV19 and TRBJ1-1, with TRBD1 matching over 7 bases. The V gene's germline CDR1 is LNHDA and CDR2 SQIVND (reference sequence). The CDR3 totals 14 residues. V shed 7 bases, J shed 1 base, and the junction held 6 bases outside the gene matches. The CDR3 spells CASIRDSANTEAFF. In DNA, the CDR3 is TGTGCCAGTATACGGGACAGCGCGAACACTGAAGCTTTCTTT.

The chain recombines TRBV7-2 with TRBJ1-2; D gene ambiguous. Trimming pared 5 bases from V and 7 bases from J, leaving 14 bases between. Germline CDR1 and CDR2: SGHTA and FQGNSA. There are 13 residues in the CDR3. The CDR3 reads CASSTYQASGYTF. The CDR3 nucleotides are TGTGCCAGCAGCACATACCAGGCCTCTGGCTACACCTTC. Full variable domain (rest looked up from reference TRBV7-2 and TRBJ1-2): GAGVSQSPSNKVTEKGKDVELRCDPISGHTALYWYRQSLGQGLEFLIYFQGNSAPDKSGLPSDRFSAERTGGSVSTLTIQRTQQEDSAVYLCASSTYQASGYTFGSGTRLTVV.

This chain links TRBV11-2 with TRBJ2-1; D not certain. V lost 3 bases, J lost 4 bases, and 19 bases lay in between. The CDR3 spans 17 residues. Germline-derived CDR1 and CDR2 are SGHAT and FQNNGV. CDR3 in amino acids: CASSFLRSRSSYNEQFF. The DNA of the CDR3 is TGTGCCAGCAGCTTCCTCCGGAGCCGGAGCTCTTACAATGAGCAGTTCTTC.

This CDR3 is CASSLDGNSSPLHF. For the CDR3, the DNA is TGTGCCAGCAGCTTAGACGGGAATAGTTCACCCCTCCACTTT. The chain employs TRBV11-2 and TRBJ1-6; D remains ambiguous. The germline gives CDR1 SGHAT, CDR2 FQNNGV. Trimming removed 0 bases from V and 9 bases from J, with 9 bases in between. This CDR3 contains 14 residues.

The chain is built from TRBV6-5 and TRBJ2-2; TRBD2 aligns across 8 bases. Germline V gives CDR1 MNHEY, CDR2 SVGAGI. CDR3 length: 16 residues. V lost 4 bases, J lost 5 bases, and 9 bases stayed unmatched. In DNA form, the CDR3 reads TGTGCCAGCAGTTTTACGGGAGGGCCAAATACCGGGGAGCTGTTTTTT. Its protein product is CASSFTGGPNTGELFF.